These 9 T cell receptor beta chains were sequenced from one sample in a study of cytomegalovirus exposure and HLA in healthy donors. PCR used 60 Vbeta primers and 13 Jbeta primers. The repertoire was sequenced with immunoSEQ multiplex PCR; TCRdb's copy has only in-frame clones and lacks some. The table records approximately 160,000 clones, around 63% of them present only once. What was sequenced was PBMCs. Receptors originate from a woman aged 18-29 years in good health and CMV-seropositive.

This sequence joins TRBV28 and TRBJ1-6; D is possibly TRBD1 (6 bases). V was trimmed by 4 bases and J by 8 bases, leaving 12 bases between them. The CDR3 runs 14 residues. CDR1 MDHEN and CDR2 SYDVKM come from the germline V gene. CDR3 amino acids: CASSSSGDYSPLHF. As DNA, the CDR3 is TGTGCCAGCAGTTCATCAGGGGATTATTCACCCCTCCACTTT.

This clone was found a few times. The CDR3 DNA reads as TGCGCCAGCAGCTTACAGGGAATAGAGCAGTACTTC. Its translation: CASSLQGIEQYF. The chain carries TRBV5-1 and TRBJ2-7, with D perhaps matching TRBD1 (6 bases). The CDR3 totals 12 residues. Germline V lookup: CDR1 SGHRS, CDR2 YFSETQ. V lost 2 bases, J lost 7 bases, and 10 bases lay in between.

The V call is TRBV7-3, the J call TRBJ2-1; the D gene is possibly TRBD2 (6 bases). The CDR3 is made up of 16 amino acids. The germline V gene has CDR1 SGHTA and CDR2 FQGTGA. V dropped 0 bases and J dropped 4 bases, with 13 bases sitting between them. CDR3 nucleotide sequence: TGTGCCAGCAGCTTAACGGTTAGCGGAGCATACAATGAGCAGTTCTTC. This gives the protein CASSLTVSGAYNEQFF.

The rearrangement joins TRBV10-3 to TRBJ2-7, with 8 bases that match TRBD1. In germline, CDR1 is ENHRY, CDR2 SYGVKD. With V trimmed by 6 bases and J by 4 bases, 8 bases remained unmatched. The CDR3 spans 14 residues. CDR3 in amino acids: CAIREADRAYEQYF. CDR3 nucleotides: TGTGCCATCAGGGAGGCGGACAGGGCATACGAGCAGTACTTC.

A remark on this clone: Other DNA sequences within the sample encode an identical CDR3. Here the CDR3 reads CASSSRGRGNQPQHF. The DNA for the CDR3 is TGTGCCAGCAGCTCCAGGGGGCGCGGCAATCAGCCCCAGCATTTT. The genes are TRBV5-6 and TRBJ1-5, with TRBD1 identical over 8 bases. The length of the CDR3 is 15 residues. Germline-derived CDR1 and CDR2 are SGHDT and YYEEEE. V gave up 3 bases and J gave up 2 bases; unmatched junction bases: 4.

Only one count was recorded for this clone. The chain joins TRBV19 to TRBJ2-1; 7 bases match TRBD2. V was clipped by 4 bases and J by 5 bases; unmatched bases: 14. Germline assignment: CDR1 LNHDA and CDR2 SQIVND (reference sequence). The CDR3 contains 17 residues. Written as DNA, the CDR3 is TGTGCCAGTAGTACCTCTTTAGCGGGCACCGTTAACAATGAGCAGTTCTTC. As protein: CASSTSLAGTVNNEQFF.

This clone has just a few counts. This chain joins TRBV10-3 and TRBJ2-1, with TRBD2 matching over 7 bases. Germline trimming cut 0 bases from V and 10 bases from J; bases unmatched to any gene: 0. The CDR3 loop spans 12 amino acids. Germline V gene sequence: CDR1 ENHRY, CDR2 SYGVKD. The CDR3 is CAISESAGEQFF. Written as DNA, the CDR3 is TGTGCCATCAGTGAGTCAGCGGGGGAGCAGTTCTTC.

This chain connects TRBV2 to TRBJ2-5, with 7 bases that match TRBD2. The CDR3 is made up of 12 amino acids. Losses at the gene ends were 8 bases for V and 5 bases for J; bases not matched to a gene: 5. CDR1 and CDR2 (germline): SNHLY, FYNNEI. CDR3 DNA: TGTGCCAGCGGGCTAGCGGCGGAGACCCAGTACTTC. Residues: CASGLAAETQYF.

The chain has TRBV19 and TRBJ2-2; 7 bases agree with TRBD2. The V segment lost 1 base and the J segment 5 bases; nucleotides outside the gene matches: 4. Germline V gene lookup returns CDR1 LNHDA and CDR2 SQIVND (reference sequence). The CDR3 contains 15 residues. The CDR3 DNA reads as TGTGCCAGTAGTATAGCGGGAGGACCGACCGGGGAGCTGTTTTTT. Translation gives CASSIAGGPTGELFF.